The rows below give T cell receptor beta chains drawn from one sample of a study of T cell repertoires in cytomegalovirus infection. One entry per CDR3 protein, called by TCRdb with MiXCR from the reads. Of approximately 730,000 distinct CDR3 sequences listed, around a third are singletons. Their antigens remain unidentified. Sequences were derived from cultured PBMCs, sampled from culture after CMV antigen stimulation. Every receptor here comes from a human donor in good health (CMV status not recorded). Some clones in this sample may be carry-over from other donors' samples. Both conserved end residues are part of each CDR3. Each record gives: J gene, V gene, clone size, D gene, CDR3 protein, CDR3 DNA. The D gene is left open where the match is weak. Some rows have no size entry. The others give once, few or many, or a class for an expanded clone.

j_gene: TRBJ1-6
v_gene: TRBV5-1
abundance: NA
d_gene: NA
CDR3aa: CASSRGDGPFDSPLHF
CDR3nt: TGCGCCAGCAGCCGCGGGGACGGACCTTTTGATTCACCCCTCCACTTT

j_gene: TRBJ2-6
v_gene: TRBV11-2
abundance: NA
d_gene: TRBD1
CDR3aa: CASGLDEGQNSGANVLTF
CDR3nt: TGTGCCAGCGGCTTAGACGAGGGACAGAACTCTGGGGCCAACGTCCTGACTTTC

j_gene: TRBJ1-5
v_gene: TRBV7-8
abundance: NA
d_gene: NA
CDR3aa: CASSLAQVQGGTSNQPQHF
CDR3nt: TGTGCCAGCAGCTTAGCGCAGGTTCAGGGAGGTACTAGCAATCAGCCCCAGCATTTT

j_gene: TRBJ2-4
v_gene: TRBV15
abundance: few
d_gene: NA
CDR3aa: CATSTVAKNIQYF
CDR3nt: TGTGCCACCAGCACGGTAGCCAAAAACATTCAGTACTTC

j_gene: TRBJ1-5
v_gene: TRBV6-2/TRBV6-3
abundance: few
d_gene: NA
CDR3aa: CASKTGKVSNQPQHF
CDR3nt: TGTGCCAGCAAAACAGGGAAGGTCAGCAATCAGCCCCAGCATTTT

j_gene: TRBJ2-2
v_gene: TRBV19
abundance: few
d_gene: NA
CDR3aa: CASRIGYTGELFF
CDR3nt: TGTGCCAGTCGGATAGGGTACACCGGGGAGCTGTTTTTT

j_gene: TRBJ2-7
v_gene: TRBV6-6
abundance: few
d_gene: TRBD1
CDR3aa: CASSYKGQIIYEQYF
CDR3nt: TGTGCCAGCAGTTACAAGGGACAGATCATCTACGAGCAGTACTTC

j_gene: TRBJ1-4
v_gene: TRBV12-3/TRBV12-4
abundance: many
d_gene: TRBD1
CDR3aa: CASSLRQGGDEKLFF
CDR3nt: TGTGCCAGCAGTTTACGGCAGGGGGGAGATGAAAAACTGTTTTTT

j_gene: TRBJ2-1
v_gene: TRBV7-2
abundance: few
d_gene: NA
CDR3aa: CASTHGPNNEQFF
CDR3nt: TGTGCCAGCACGCATGGGCCGAACAATGAGCAGTTCTTC

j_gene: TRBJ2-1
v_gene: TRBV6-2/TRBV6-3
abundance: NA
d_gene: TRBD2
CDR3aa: CASRGARGLAGGEQFF
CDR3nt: TGTGCCAGCAGGGGAGCACGGGGACTAGCGGGAGGGGAGCAGTTCTTC

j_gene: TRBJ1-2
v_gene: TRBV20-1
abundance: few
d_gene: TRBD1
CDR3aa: CSAITTGTEDGYTF
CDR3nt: TGCAGTGCTATAACTACCGGGACAGAAGATGGCTACACCTTC

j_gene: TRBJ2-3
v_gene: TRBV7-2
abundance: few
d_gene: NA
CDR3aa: CASSPGAGGHTDTQYF
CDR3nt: TGTGCCAGCAGCCCCGGGGCCGGGGGCCACACAGATACGCAGTATTTT

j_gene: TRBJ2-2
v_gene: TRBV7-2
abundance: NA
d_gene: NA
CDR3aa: CASSLKGIDTGELFF
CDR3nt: TGTGCCAGCAGCTTAAAGGGCATCGACACCGGGGAGCTGTTTTTT

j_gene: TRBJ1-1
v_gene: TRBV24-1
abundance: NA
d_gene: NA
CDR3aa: CATVVIDPLNTEAFF
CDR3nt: TGTGCCACCGTGGTCATCGACCCATTGAACACTGAAGCTTTCTTT

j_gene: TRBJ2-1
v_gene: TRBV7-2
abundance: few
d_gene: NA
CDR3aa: CASSFGVDEQFF
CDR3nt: TGTGCCAGCAGCTTTGGGGTCGACGAGCAGTTCTTC

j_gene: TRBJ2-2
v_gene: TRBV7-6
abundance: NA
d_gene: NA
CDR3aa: CASSDQPSTNTGELFF
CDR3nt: TGTGCCAGCAGCGACCAACCCTCGACGAACACCGGGGAGCTGTTTTTT

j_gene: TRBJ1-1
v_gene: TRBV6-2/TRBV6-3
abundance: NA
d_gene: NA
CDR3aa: CASSYGTVEAFF
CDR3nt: TGTGCCAGCAGTTACGGGACGGTCGAAGCTTTCTTT

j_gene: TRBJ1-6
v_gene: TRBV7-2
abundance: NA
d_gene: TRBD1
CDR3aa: CASSLRTGWNSPLHF
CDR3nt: TGTGCCAGCAGCCTCAGGACAGGGTGGAATTCACCCCTCCACTTT

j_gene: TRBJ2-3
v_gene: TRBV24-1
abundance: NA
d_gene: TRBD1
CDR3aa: CATSGPQGNTQYF
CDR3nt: TGTGCCACCAGTGGGCCACAGGGGAATACGCAGTATTTT

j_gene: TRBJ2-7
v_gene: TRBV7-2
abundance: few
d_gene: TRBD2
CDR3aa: CASSLRRGGYEQYF
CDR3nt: TGTGCCAGCAGCTTGCGGCGGGGGGGATACGAGCAGTACTTC

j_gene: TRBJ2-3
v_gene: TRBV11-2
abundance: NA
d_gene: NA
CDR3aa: CASSPNTPDTQYF
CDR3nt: TGTGCCAGCAGCCCAAACACCCCAGATACGCAGTATTTT

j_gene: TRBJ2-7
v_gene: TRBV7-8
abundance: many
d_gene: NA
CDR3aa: CASSYGEAYEQYF
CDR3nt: TGTGCCAGCAGCTACGGGGAGGCTTACGAGCAGTACTTC

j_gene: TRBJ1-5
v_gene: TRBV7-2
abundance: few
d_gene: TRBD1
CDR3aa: CASSLRTGGDQPQHF
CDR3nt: TGTGCCAGCAGCTTACGGACAGGGGGAGATCAGCCCCAGCATTTT

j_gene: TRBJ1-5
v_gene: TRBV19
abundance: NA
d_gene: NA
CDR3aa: CASRSFGRDQPQHF
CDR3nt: TGTGCCAGTAGATCATTCGGTCGCGATCAGCCCCAGCATTTT

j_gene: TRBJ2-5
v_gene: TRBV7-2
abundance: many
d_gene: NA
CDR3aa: CASSLQPGLLKETQYF
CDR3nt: TGTGCCAGCAGCCTCCAACCGGGACTCCTAAAAGAGACCCAGTACTTC

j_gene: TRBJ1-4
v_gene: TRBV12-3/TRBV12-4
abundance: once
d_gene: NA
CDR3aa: CASSLWGANEKLFF
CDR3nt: TGTGCCAGCAGTTTATGGGGAGCTAATGAAAAACTGTTTTTT

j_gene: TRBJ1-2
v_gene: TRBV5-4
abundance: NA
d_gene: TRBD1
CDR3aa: CASSSGGERVNYGYTF
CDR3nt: TGTGCCAGCAGCTCAGGGGGCGAGAGGGTTAACTATGGCTACACCTTC

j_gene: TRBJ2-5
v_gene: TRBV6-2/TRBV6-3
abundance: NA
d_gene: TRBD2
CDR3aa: CASSRAGGWQETQYF
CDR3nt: TGTGCCAGCAGTCGGGCGGGAGGATGGCAAGAGACCCAGTACTTC

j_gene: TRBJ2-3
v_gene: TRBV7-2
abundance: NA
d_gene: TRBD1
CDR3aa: CTSSLGTGGPDTQYF
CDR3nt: TGTACCAGCAGCTTGGGGACAGGGGGACCAGATACGCAGTATTTT

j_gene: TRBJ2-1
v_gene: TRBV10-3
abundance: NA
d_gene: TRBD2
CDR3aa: CAIKGNTSGSYEQFF
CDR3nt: TGTGCCATCAAAGGTAATACTAGCGGGAGCTATGAGCAGTTCTTC

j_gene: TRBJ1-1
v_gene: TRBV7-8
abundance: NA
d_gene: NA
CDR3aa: CASSFSRFFSKNTEAFF
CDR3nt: TGTGCCAGCAGCTTTAGCCGGTTTTTTTCGAAGAACACTGAAGCTTTCTTT

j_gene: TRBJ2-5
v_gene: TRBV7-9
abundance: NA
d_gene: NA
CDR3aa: CASSLSGWGETQYF
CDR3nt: TGTGCCAGCAGCTTATCGGGATGGGGTGAGACCCAGTACTTC

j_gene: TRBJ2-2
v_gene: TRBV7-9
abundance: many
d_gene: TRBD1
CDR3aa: CASSGEDREVFF
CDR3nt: TGTGCCAGCAGCGGAGAGGACAGGGAAGTGTTTTTT

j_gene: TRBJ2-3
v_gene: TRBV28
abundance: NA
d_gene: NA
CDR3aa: CASSRGRRTDTQYF
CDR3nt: TGTGCCAGCAGTCGGGGCCGTCGCACAGATACGCAGTATTTT

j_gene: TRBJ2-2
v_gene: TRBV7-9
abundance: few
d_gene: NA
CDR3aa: CASSPARGKTNTGELFF
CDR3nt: TGTGCCAGCAGCCCCGCTAGGGGGAAAACGAACACCGGGGAGCTGTTTTTT

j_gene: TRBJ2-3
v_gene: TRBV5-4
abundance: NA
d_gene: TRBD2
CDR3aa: CASSPWGTSGVSTDTQYF
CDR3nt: TGTGCCAGCAGCCCATGGGGGACTAGCGGGGTTAGCACAGATACGCAGTATTTT

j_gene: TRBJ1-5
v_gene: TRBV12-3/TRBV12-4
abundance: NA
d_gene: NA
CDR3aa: CASSFLLTGSNQPQHF
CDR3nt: TGTGCCAGCAGTTTTCTCCTGACAGGTAGCAATCAGCCCCAGCATTTT

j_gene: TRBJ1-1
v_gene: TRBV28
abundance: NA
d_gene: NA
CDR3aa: CASSLAGAAFF
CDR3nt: TGTGCCAGCAGTCTAGCGGGCGCGGCTTTCTTT

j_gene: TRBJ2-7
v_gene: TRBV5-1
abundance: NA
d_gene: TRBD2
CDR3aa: CASSSWLAGPSYEQYF
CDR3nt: TGCGCCAGCAGCTCGTGGCTAGCGGGGCCCTCCTACGAGCAGTACTTC

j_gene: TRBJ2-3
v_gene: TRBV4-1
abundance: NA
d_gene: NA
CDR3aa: CASSRSGGVTDTQYF
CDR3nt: TGCGCCAGCAGCCGTTCAGGGGGGGTCACAGATACGCAGTATTTT

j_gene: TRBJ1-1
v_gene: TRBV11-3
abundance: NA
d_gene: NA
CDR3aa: CASSAHHSMNTEAFF
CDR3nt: TGTGCCAGCAGCGCCCACCACAGCATGAACACTGAAGCTTTCTTT

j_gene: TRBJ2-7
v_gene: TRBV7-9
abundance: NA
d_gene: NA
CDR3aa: CASSSQLGPYEQYF
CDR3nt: TGTGCCAGCAGCTCCCAACTAGGACCCTACGAGCAGTACTTC

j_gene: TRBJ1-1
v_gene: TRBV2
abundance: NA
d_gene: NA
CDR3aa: CASSTTGPSTEAFF
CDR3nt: TGTGCCAGCAGTACAACAGGGCCTAGCACTGAAGCTTTCTTT

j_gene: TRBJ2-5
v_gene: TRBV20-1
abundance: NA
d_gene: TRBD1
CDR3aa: CSAGGQGEETQYF
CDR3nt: TGCAGTGCCGGGGGACAGGGGGAAGAGACCCAGTACTTC

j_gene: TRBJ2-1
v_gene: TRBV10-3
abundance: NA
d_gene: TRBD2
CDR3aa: CAIKSRTSEYNEQFF
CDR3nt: TGTGCCATCAAGTCCAGGACTAGCGAATACAATGAGCAGTTCTTC

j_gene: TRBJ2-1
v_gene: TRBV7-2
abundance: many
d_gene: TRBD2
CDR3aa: CASSLRTSGGFYNEQFF
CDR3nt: TGTGCCAGCAGCTTAAGGACTAGCGGGGGGTTCTACAATGAGCAGTTCTTC

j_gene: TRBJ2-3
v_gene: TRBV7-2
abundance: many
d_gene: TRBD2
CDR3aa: CASSLRPSGGADTQYF
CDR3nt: TGTGCCAGCAGCTTACGGCCTAGCGGGGGAGCAGATACGCAGTATTTT

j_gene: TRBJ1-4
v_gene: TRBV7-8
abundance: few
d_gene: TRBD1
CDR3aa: CASSSRQGAATNEKLFF
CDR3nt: TGTGCCAGCAGCTCCCGACAGGGGGCCGCAACTAATGAAAAACTGTTTTTT

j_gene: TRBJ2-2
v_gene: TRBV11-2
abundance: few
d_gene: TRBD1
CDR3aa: CASSQTGGWVTGELFF
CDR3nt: TGTGCCAGCAGCCAAACAGGGGGCTGGGTTACCGGGGAGCTGTTTTTT

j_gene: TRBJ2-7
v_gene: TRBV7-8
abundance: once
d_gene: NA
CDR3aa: CASRDWADYEQYF
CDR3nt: TGTGCCAGCAGAGATTGGGCCGATTACGAGCAGTACTTC

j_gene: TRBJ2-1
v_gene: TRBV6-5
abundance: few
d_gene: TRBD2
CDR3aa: CASSPFVAGGNEQFF
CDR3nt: TGTGCCAGCAGCCCTTTTGTAGCGGGGGGAAATGAGCAGTTCTTC

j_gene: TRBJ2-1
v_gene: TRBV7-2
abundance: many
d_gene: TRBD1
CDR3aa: CASSTDRDNEQFF
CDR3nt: TGTGCCAGCAGCACTGACAGGGACAATGAGCAGTTCTTC

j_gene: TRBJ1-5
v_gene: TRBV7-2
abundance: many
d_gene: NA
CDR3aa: CASSLGKGRPQHF
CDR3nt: TGTGCCAGCAGCTTAGGGAAGGGTCGTCCCCAGCATTTT

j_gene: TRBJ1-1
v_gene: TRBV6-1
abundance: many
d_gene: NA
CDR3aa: CASTGNTEAFF
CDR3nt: TGTGCCAGCACCGGGAACACTGAAGCTTTCTTT

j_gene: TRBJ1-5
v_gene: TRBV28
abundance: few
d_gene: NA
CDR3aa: CASNRYRNNQPQHF
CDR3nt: TGTGCCAGCAATCGGTACAGGAACAATCAGCCCCAGCATTTT

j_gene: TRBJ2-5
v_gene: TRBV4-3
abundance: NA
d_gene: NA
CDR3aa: CASSQGRTQETQYF
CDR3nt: TGCGCCAGCAGCCAGGGAAGGACCCAAGAGACCCAGTACTTC

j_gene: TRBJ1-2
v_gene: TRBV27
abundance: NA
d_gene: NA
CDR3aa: CASSHLGGYTF
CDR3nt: TGTGCCAGCAGCCATCTGGGGGGTTACACCTTC

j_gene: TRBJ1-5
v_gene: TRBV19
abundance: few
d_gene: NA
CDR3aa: CASSMAVLKAYSNQPQHF
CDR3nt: TGTGCCAGTAGTATGGCGGTGCTCAAGGCATATAGCAATCAGCCCCAGCATTTT

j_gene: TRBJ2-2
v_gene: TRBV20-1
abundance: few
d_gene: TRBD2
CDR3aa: CSARFAGGHGELFF
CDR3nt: TGCAGTGCTAGGTTCGCGGGGGGGCACGGGGAGCTGTTTTTT

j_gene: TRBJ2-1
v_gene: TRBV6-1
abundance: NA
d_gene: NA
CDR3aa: CASSEIARDQFF
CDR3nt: TGTGCCAGCAGTGAAATCGCGAGGGATCAGTTCTTC